This T cell receptor beta chain originates from a study of glioma-infiltrating T cells (TCRdb year 2016). Looking at the study overall: The study sequenced TCR alpha- and beta-chain repertoires from glioma tissue, from non-neoplastic brain tissue and from matched peripheral blood mononuclear cells. Three low-grade glioma patients, several primary glioblastoma patients and three non-glioma patients contributing non-neoplastic brain tissue were included in the paired cohort. To measure divergence between tissue and blood T-cell populations, each tissue-infiltrating repertoire was compared with the peripheral blood repertoire of the same patient. The paper's findings and limits, for the study overall: The group comparisons were based on small numbers of patients: three non-neoplastic, three low-grade glioma and about eight glioblastoma patients. VJ-independent divergence between tissue and blood was found to be below expectation in non-neoplastic patients but above expectation in all gliomas, particularly low-grade gliomas. Only a very small number of CDR3 sequences turned up in both tissue and blood, a result put down to high CDR3 diversity combined with limited sampling.

This clonotype has at least ten counts. The antigen this receptor binds is unknown. Nothing much larger sits one base from this clone, and base qualities are not available. TCR alpha and beta CDR3 regions were amplified with the iRepertoire nested amplicon-rescue multiplex PCR (arm-PCR) platform from RNA. The input for one-step reverse transcription and amplification was roughly 95-450 ng of either tissue mRNA or PBMC total RNA. Following bead purification, Illumina adapters were added by a secondary multiplex PCR, and libraries between 200 and 400 bp were gel-purified. Libraries carried internal 6-nucleotide barcodes used for demultiplexing. Sequencing of libraries was performed on an Illumina MiSeq with 2x220 or 2x250 nucleotide paired-end reads. The published analysis was carried out like this. Paired reads were merged using FLASH 1.2.11 and were aligned to the GRCh37 human genome using BWA-MEM, after which TRA and TRB reads were extracted. For V and J assignment, an IMGT-derived reference of cassette sequences and CDR3 motifs that included pseudogenes was used. Three-frame translation of reads was performed, and productive CDR3s were defined as those with a C...FGXG motif and no stop codons. Clonotypes were defined as unique combinations of V-J cassette pair and CDR3 amino acid sequence. Reads were filtered by Hamming distance, with the threshold set by the sequence error rate of each sample in mapped regions. The public reads were run again by TCRdb, first through fastp at Q25 and then through MiXCR, and only productive beta chains were kept. Rows with one shared CDR3 protein collapse into an entry with the most common genes and DNA. The V and J calls, along with clone size, are taken from TCRdb and not from the paper's own processing. For this sample there are 150,000 to 200,000 distinct CDR3 sequences; approximately 30% appear just once. The ten biggest clones cover 20% of the sample.

Unmatched junction bases come to 7, with V trimmed by 4 bases and J by 6 bases. The CDR3 goes from the cysteine to the phenylalanine over 13 residues. Here the CDR3 DNA is all that survives: 39 bases in frame from base 1. Via the germline V gene (reference sequence), CDR1 is DFQATT and CDR2 SNEGSKA. Sequencing input: glioma tissue, nonneoplastic brain tissue, or PBMCs (not recorded which). Recombination joined TRBV20-1 with TRBJ2-7; 9 bases in between match TRBD1. The TCR originated in a human donor with low-grade glioma or glioblastoma, undergoing nonglioma brain surgery, or in good health (not recorded which). The DNA sequence is TGCAGTGCTACGGGGACAGGGTTCGGCGAGCAGTACTTC. This encodes CSATGTGFGEQYF.